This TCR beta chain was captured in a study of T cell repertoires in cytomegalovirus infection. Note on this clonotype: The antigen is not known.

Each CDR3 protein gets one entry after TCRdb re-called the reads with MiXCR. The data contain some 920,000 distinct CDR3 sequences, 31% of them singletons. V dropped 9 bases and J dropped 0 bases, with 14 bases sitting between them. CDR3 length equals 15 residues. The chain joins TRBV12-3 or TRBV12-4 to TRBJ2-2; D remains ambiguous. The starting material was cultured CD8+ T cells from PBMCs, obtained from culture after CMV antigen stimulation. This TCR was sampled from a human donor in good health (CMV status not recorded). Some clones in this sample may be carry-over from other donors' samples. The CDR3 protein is CASLGRYANTGELFF. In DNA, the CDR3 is TGTGCCAGTCTTGGCCGGTACGCGAACACCGGGGAGCTGTTTTTT.